Detailed here is one T cell receptor beta chain. This specimen comes from a study of T cells in localized non-small cell lung cancer. Data came from immunoSEQ multiplex PCR; TCRdb stores just in-frame clones and leaves some out. Of tens of thousands of clones listed, around nine tenths are singletons. The receptor was derived from a female donor over 55 with stage I lung adenocarcinoma. The sample here was peripheral blood, taken before any cancer treatment.

The CDR3 DNA reads TGTGCCAGCAGCGCGTCGCGAGTAGGGGGCAATCAGCCCCAGCATTTT. It codes for CASSASRVGGNQPQHF. The genes are TRBV7-9 and TRBJ1-5, with a tentative D call TRBD1 (5 bases). Trimming pared 5 bases from V and 2 bases from J, leaving 16 bases between. The CDR3 has 16 amino acids. Germline assignment: CDR1 SEHNR and CDR2 FQNEAQ (reference sequence).